The rows below give T cell receptor beta chains drawn from one sample of a study of blood T cell repertoires in COVID-19. The protocol was immunoSEQ multiplex PCR, while the TCRdb copy is restricted to in-frame clones and leaves out a portion. The sample holds about 400,000 clones, approximately 86% seen once. The source material was peripheral blood. These receptors all stem from a human donor in a cohort sampled during active COVID-19. Both conserved end residues are part of each CDR3. Fields, in order: CDR3 length, J gene, V gene, CDR3 protein.

>15|TRBJ1-6|TRBV6-5
CASSYSPGSNSPLHF
>15|TRBJ1-6|TRBV14
CASSRSTGINSPLHF
>12|TRBJ1-5|TRBV12-3/TRBV12-4
CASRLGAQPQHF
>13|TRBJ2-7|TRBV18
CASSLGQNYEQYF
>14|TRBJ1-2|TRBV28
CASWGQGERHGYTF
>11|TRBJ2-2|TRBV7-9
CASSSSGELFF
>14|TRBJ2-5|TRBV27
CASSLSWGGETQYF
>15|TRBJ2-3|TRBV4-1
CASSWSGQGADTQYF
>13|TRBJ1-2|TRBV7-2
CASSPRYNYGYTF
>13|TRBJ1-6|TRBV6-5
CASSTTGVSPLHF
>15|TRBJ1-5|TRBV24-1
CATSDAFGGEQPQHF
>15|TRBJ1-2|TRBV5-5
CASSFAGQGDYGYTF
>11|TRBJ2-7|TRBV2
CASGTKSEQYF
>13|TRBJ2-7|TRBV30
CAWSVGLTYEQYF
>15|TRBJ2-2|TRBV6-5
CASIATGSNTGELFF
>15|TRBJ1-2|TRBV4-1
CASSLNSGQHYGYTF
>15|TRBJ1-6|TRBV29-1
CSVKEGSSYNSPLHF
>17|TRBJ2-3|TRBV14
CASSKAQGAGETDTQYF
>15|TRBJ1-5|TRBV2
CASSERTVGNQPQHF
>15|TRBJ2-3|TRBV7-2
CASSATSGGTDTQYF
>15|TRBJ1-3|TRBV15
CATSRDQGVGNTIYF
>13|TRBJ1-1|TRBV4-2
CASSQSQGYEAFF
>13|TRBJ2-1|TRBV27
CASSWEIYNEQFF
>17|TRBJ2-5|TRBV7-9
CASRLRGRDRLEETQYF
>18|TRBJ1-2|TRBV3-1/TRBV3-2
CASSHVISGQGISSGYTF
>15|TRBJ2-7|TRBV6-1
CASSEPGLAEGGQYF
>16|TRBJ2-3|TRBV7-7
CASSPGTSGYTDTQYF
>15|TRBJ1-4|TRBV9
CASSVGGGQGEKLFF
>14|TRBJ2-5|TRBV4-1
CASSQVGGLETQYF
>15|TRBJ2-5|TRBV19
CASSILRGRQETQYF
>13|TRBJ2-3|TRBV3-1/TRBV3-2
CASSLGGPDTQYF
>16|TRBJ2-2|TRBV19
CASSLGGELRTGELFF
>13|TRBJ2-2|TRBV2
CASHQRETGELFF
>14|TRBJ1-1|TRBV29-1
CSVDQTGGSSEAFF
>14|TRBJ2-7|TRBV6-4
CASRGSKEVREQYF
>14|TRBJ2-2|TRBV24-1
CATSDHTDTGELFF
>18|TRBJ1-2|TRBV5-1
CASSLLAGLGGADYGYTF
>14|TRBJ2-5|TRBV5-1
CASSLASGPETQYF
>16|TRBJ2-3|TRBV6-4
CASSSIAGGPTDTQYF
>17|TRBJ2-1|TRBV24-1
CATSDQGLAGGTNEQFF
>15|TRBJ1-1|TRBV7-8
CASSRPGTGGTEAFF
>15|TRBJ2-1|TRBV9
CASSVGGLAGGEQFF
>12|TRBJ2-5|TRBV7-9
CAEGRVEETQYF
>15|TRBJ2-7|TRBV13
CASSLGLAGSYEQYF
>19|TRBJ2-3|TRBV27
CASSAGLDGGFHSTDTQYF
>16|TRBJ1-6|TRBV9
CASSVSRGWEPSPLHF
>15|TRBJ2-5|TRBV4-2
CASSQARGDQETQYF
>15|TRBJ1-5|TRBV2
CASSERPGERQPQHF
>19|TRBJ2-7|TRBV15
CATSRGRGLAGVQAYEQYF
>16|TRBJ2-2|TRBV6-5
CASSYSWGPSTGELFF
>15|TRBJ2-7|TRBV27
CASSPPGTGGSKQYF
>13|TRBJ1-6|TRBV12-3/TRBV12-4
CASSLHSGSPLHF
>16|TRBJ1-2|TRBV5-6
CASSPSKLGGQGGYTF
>12|TRBJ2-1|TRBV3-1/TRBV3-2
CASSQDVSEQFF